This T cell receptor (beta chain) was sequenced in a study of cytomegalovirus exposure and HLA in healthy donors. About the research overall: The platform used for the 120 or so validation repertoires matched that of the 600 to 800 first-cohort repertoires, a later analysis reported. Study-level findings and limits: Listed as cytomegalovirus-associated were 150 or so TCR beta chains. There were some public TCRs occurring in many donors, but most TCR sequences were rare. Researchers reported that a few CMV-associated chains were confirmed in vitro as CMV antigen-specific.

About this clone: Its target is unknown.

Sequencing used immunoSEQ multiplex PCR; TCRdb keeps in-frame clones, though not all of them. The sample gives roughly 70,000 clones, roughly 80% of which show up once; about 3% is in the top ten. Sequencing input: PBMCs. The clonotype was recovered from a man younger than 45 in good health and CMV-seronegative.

CDR3 region: CASSLAAYPGSRYGYTF. In DNA, the CDR3 is TGCGCCAGCAGCTTAGCGGCTTATCCGGGGTCACGGTATGGCTACACCTTC. The chain employs TRBV4-3 and TRBJ1-2, with D uncertain. The germline gives CDR1 LGHNA, CDR2 YSLEER. The CDR3 length is 17 residues. V dropped 5 bases and J dropped 5 bases, with 24 bases sitting between them.